This is a list of T cell receptor beta chains from one sample in a study of molecular identifiers for immune sequencing clone quantification. TCRdb re-called the PCR reads through MiXCR, storing one row per CDR3 protein. Of about 510,000 distinct CDR3 sequences in the sample, roughly 25% were seen once. The sequencing input was naive CD8+ T cells from blood, with Jurkat cell RNA spiked in. The receptors shown here come from a human donor in good health. Some libraries in this study had Jurkat cell RNA spiked in. Both conserved end residues are part of each CDR3. The order of the fields is V gene, clone size, J gene, D gene, CDR3 protein, CDR3 DNA. D genes are given only for firm matches. A clone size is listed for some rows: how often the clone was seen (once, few, many), or a class if it is expanded.

TRBV5-8	few	TRBJ2-1	TRBD2	CASSLHPGLIEQFF	TGTGCCAGCAGCTTGCACCCGGGACTAATCGAGCAGTTCTTC
TRBV14	many	TRBJ1-1	-	CASSQDRIEAFF	TGTGCCAGCAGCCAAGACAGGATCGAAGCTTTCTTT
TRBV9	-	TRBJ1-1	-	CASSVSSGSNTEAFF	TGTGCCAGCAGCGTAAGCAGTGGCTCGAACACTGAAGCTTTCTTT
TRBV28	few	TRBJ2-7	-	CASSILAASYEQYF	TGTGCCAGCAGTATACTAGCAGCGTCCTACGAGCAGTACTTC
TRBV20-1	many	TRBJ2-7	TRBD2	CSARLTSGFYEQYF	TGCAGTGCTAGATTAACTAGCGGGTTTTACGAGCAGTACTTC
TRBV7-9	few	TRBJ1-2	-	CASSLAGEYTF	TGTGCCAGCAGCTTAGCGGGCGAGTACACCTTC
TRBV4-3	few	TRBJ2-3	-	CATLPGLASTDTQYF	TGCGCCACCCTACCTGGCCTAGCGAGCACAGATACGCAGTATTTT
TRBV20-1	few	TRBJ2-5	TRBD2	CSASASGGFTGETQYF	TGCAGTGCTTCAGCTAGCGGGGGGTTTACGGGGGAGACCCAGTACTTC
TRBV4-3	many	TRBJ2-7	TRBD2	CASSQLTSGYEQYF	TGCGCCAGCAGCCAACTGACTAGCGGCTACGAGCAGTACTTC
TRBV28	-	TRBJ2-5	TRBD2	CVSSSIGLAVYQETQYF	TGTGTCAGCAGCTCAATCGGACTAGCGGTCTACCAAGAGACCCAGTACTTC
TRBV27	many	TRBJ1-1	-	CASRIGQNTEAFF	TGTGCCAGCAGGATCGGCCAGAACACTGAAGCTTTCTTT
TRBV2	many	TRBJ1-1	-	CASSEWNLNTEAFF	TGTGCCAGCAGTGAATGGAATTTGAACACTGAAGCTTTCTTT
TRBV24-1	few	TRBJ2-1	TRBD2	CATSVGSGLYNEQFF	TGTGCCACCAGTGTTGGTAGCGGGTTATACAATGAGCAGTTCTTC
TRBV4-1	-	TRBJ1-4	-	CASSQDRGAGETLFF	TGCGCCAGCAGCCAAGATAGGGGGGCAGGGGAAACACTGTTTTTT
TRBV28	few	TRBJ1-5	-	CASSLWAGLPNQPQHF	TGTGCCAGCAGTTTATGGGCAGGTCTGCCGAATCAGCCCCAGCATTTT
TRBV28	once	TRBJ2-5	TRBD2	CASSLISLVGGEETQYF	TGTGCCAGCAGTCTTATCAGCCTAGTGGGAGGGGAAGAGACCCAGTACTTC
TRBV27	few	TRBJ1-4	-	CASSLNGFATNEKLFF	TGTGCCAGCAGTTTAAACGGTTTTGCAACTAATGAAAAACTGTTTTTT
TRBV19	-	TRBJ2-6	-	CAGSLHGTDTLSGANVLTF	TGTGCCGGTAGCCTACATGGGACCGACACCCTCTCTGGGGCCAACGTCCTGACTTTC
TRBV20-1	few	TRBJ2-7	-	CSARTQGLEQYF	TGCAGTGCTAGGACCCAGGGGCTTGAGCAGTACTTC
TRBV27	few	TRBJ2-7	-	CASSFTGLYEQYF	TGTGCCAGCAGTTTTACCGGACTATACGAGCAGTACTTC
TRBV7-2	few	TRBJ2-2	TRBD2	CASSPRTSGSGELFF	TGTGCCAGCAGCCCCCGGACTAGCGGGAGCGGGGAGCTGTTTTTT
TRBV6-2/TRBV6-3	-	TRBJ2-1	-	CASSYSGAQYNEQFF	TGTGCCAGCAGTTACTCAGGGGCCCAGTACAATGAGCAGTTCTTC
TRBV20-1	-	TRBJ2-1	TRBD2	CSARLAGGPEQFF	TGCAGTGCTAGACTAGCGGGGGGGCCGGAGCAGTTCTTC
TRBV4-2	many	TRBJ2-7	-	CASSQEQRPSSYEQYF	TGTGCCAGCAGCCAGGAACAGAGACCGAGCTCCTACGAGCAGTACTTC
TRBV6-6	-	TRBJ1-4	-	CASSPHSLTNEKLFF	TGTGCCAGCAGTCCCCACTCCCTCACTAATGAAAAACTGTTTTTT
TRBV20-1	few	TRBJ2-7	-	CSARDDGGWTYEQYF	TGCAGTGCTAGAGATGACGGCGGATGGACCTACGAGCAGTACTTC
TRBV6-1	-	TRBJ2-2	TRBD1	CASSETVYWTGPTGELFF	TGTGCCAGCAGTGAAACGGTTTATTGGACAGGTCCTACCGGGGAGCTGTTTTTT
TRBV7-9	few	TRBJ2-7	-	CASSPPGVGYTYEQYF	TGTGCCAGCAGCCCGCCAGGGGTAGGCTATACCTACGAGCAGTACTTC
TRBV6-2/TRBV6-3	-	TRBJ2-3	-	CASSKDLSTDTQYF	TGTGCCAGCAGTAAGGACCTAAGCACAGATACGCAGTATTTT
TRBV11-1	once	TRBJ1-5	-	CASRHSPGNQNSNQPQHF	TGTGCCAGCAGACATAGCCCGGGCAACCAAAATAGCAATCAGCCCCAGCATTTT
TRBV7-9	-	TRBJ2-7	TRBD2	CASSPAAGVNEQYF	TGTGCCAGCAGCCCAGCGGCGGGAGTGAACGAGCAGTACTTC
TRBV13	-	TRBJ2-7	TRBD2	CASSLVGSGTKYEQYF	TGTGCCAGCAGCTTAGTGGGTAGCGGGACCAAGTACGAGCAGTACTTC
TRBV4-3	-	TRBJ2-3	-	CASSQKTRSTDTQYF	TGCGCCAGCAGCCAAAAGACGAGGAGCACAGATACGCAGTATTTT
TRBV20-1	-	TRBJ2-1	TRBD2	CSADGGREGSNEQFF	TGCAGTGCCGACGGCGGGCGGGAGGGATCAAATGAGCAGTTCTTC
TRBV11-2	once	TRBJ2-5	-	CASSIEGETQYF	TGTGCCAGCAGCATAGAGGGGGAAACCCAGTACTTC
TRBV5-4	-	TRBJ1-6	-	CASSKDRSSYNSPLHF	TGTGCCAGCAGCAAGGACAGAAGCTCCTATAATTCACCCCTCCACTTT
TRBV29-1	-	TRBJ2-3	TRBD2	CSVGGSREAGDRGARDTQYF	TGCAGCGTTGGAGGATCACGGGAAGCGGGAGACCGGGGTGCCCGAGATACGCAGTATTTT
TRBV14	few	TRBJ2-1	-	CASSLSQGSLTYNEQFF	TGTGCCAGCAGCCTGTCACAGGGCTCACTTACCTACAATGAGCAGTTCTTC
TRBV2	-	TRBJ2-3	TRBD2	CASITPSGGQGGEQYF	TGTGCCAGCATCACGCCTAGCGGGGGCCAAGGTGGAGAGCAGTATTTT
TRBV6-2/TRBV6-3	few	TRBJ2-7	-	CASSSGAIYEQYF	TGTGCCAGCAGTTCGGGGGCTATCTACGAGCAGTACTTC
TRBV28	few	TRBJ2-5	-	CASSLSRGLRFRETQYF	TGTGCCAGCAGTTTGTCCCGGGGGCTAAGGTTTAGGGAGACCCAGTACTTC
TRBV9	-	TRBJ2-5	-	CAGSPYLAPQETQYF	TGTGCCGGCAGCCCCTACCTAGCGCCCCAAGAGACCCAGTACTTC
TRBV6-6	many	TRBJ2-5	TRBD1	CASSFEDRDQETQYF	TGTGCCAGCAGTTTCGAAGACAGGGACCAAGAGACCCAGTACTTC
TRBV5-1	many	TRBJ1-2	-	CASSPPINYGYTF	TGCGCCAGCAGCCCTCCCATAAACTATGGCTACACCTTC
TRBV27	few	TRBJ2-4	TRBD1	CASRHSRRTGKNIQYF	TGTGCCAGCAGGCACTCGAGGCGGACAGGGAAAAACATTCAGTACTTC
TRBV6-5	-	TRBJ1-6	TRBD1	CASSYRTGRPDSPLHF	TGTGCCAGCAGTTACCGGACAGGGAGGCCGGATTCACCCCTCCACTTT
TRBV6-5	-	TRBJ1-1	-	CASTQYKNTEALF	TGTGCCAGCACCCAATACAAGAACACTGAAGCTCTCTTT
TRBV7-9	few	TRBJ1-4	-	CASSPVQGRPNEKLFF	TGTGCCAGCAGCCCGGTTCAGGGTCGACCTAATGAAAAACTGTTTTTT
TRBV27	-	TRBJ2-7	TRBD2	CASSLLGRTSGGAGVYEQYF	TGTGCCAGCAGTTTGTTGGGCAGGACTAGCGGGGGGGCTGGGGTCTACGAGCAGTACTTC
TRBV5-1	-	TRBJ2-3	TRBD1	CASSALTGTTDTQYF	TGCGCCAGCAGCGCACTGACAGGGACCACAGATACGCAGTATTTT
TRBV7-9	-	TRBJ2-7	-	CASSRTGNEQYF	TGTGCCAGCAGCCGAACAGGGAACGAGCAGTACTTC
TRBV7-9	-	TRBJ1-1	TRBD1	CASSRTGVTEAYF	TGTGCCAGCAGCCGGACAGGGGTCACTGAAGCTTACTTT
TRBV7-8	few	TRBJ2-7	-	CASSLPGISYEQYF	TGTGCCAGCAGCTTACCCGGGATCTCCTACGAGCAGTACTTC
TRBV12-3/TRBV12-4	many	TRBJ2-5	TRBD2	CASTLTSGRPPGPQETQYF	TGTGCCAGCACTCTGACTAGCGGGAGGCCTCCTGGCCCCCAAGAGACCCAGTACTTC